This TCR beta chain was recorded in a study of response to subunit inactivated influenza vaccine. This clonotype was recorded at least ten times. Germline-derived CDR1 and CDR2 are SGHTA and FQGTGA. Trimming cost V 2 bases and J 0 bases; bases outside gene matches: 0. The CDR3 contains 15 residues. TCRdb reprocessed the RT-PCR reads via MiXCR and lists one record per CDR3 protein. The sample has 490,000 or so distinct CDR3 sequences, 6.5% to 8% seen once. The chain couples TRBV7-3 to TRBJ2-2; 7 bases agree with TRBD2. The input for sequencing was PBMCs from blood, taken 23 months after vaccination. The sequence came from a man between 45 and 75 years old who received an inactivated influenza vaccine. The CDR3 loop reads CASSLLAANTGELFF. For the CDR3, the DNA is TGTGCCAGCAGCTTACTAGCGGCGAACACCGGGGAGCTGTTTTTT. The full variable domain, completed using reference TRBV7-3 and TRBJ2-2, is GAGVSQTPSNKVTEKGKYVELRCDPISGHTALYWYRQSLGQGPEFLIYFQGTGAADDSGLPNDRFFAVRPEGSVSTLKIQRTERGDSAVYLCASSLLAANTGELFFGEGSRLTVL.